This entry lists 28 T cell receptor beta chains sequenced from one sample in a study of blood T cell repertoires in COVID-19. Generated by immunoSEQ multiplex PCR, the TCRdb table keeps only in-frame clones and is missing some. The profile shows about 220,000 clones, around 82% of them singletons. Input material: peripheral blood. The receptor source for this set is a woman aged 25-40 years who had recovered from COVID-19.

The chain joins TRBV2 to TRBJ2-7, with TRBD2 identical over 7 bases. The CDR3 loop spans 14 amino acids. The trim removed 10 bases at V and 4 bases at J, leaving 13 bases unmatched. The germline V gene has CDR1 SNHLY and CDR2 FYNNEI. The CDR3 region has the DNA TGTGCCACCCTGCGTGCTAGCGGATATTACGAGCAGTACTTC. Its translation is CATLRASGYYEQYF.

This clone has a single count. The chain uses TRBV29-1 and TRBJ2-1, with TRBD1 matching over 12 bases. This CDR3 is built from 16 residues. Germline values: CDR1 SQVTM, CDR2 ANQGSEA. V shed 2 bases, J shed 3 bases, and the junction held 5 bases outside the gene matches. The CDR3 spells CSVETGTGGFYNEQFF. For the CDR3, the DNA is TGCAGCGTTGAAACCGGGACAGGGGGCTTCTACAATGAGCAGTTCTTC.

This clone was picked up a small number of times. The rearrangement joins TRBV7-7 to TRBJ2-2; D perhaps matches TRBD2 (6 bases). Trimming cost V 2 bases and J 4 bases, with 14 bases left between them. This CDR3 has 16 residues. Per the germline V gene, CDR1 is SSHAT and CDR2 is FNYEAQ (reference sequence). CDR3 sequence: CASSLFGGRGTGELFF. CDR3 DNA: TGTGCCAGCAGCTTATTCGGAGGGAGAGGCACCGGGGAGCTGTTTTTT.

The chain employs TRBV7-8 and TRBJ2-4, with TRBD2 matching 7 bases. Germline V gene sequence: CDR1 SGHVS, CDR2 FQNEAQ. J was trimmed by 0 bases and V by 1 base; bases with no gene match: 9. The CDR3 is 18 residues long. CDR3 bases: TGTGCCAGCAGCTTAGGATTCCCGGCGGGGGTAGCCAAAAACATTCAGTACTTC. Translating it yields CASSLGFPAGVAKNIQYF.

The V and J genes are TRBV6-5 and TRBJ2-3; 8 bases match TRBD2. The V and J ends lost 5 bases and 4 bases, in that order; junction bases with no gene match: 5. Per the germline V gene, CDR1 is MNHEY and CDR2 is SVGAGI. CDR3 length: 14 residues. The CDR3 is CASSIREGSDTQYF. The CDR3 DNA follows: TGTGCCAGCAGTATCCGGGAGGGCTCAGATACGCAGTATTTT.

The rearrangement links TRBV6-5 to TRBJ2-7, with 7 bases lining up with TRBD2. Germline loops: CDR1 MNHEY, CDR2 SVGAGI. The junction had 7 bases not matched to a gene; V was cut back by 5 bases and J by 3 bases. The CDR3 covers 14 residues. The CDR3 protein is CASSTGTNRYEQYF. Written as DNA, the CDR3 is TGTGCCAGCAGTACCGGGACTAACCGCTACGAGCAGTACTTC.

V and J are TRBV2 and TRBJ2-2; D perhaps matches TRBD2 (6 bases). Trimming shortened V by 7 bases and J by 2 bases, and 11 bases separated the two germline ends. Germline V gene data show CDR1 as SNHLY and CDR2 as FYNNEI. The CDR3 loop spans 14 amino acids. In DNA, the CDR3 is TGTGCCAGCACCTTGGGGGGAAACACCGGGGAGCTGTTTTTT. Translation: CASTLGGNTGELFF.

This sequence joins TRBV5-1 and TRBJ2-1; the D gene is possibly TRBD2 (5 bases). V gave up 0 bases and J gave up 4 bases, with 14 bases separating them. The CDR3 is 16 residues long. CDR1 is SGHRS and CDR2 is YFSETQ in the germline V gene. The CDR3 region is CASSLANPAEYNEQFF. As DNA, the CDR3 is TGCGCCAGCAGCTTGGCCAACCCAGCGGAGTACAATGAGCAGTTCTTC.

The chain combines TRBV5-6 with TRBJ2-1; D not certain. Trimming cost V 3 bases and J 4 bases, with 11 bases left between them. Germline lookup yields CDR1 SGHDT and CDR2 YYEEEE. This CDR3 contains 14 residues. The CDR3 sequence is CASSSLDSYNEQFF. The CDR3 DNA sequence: TGTGCCAGCAGCTCCCTTGACTCTTACAATGAGCAGTTCTTC.

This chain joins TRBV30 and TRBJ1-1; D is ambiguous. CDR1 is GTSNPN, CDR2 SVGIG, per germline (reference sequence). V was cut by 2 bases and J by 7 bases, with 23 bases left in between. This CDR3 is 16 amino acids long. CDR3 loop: CAWSSNKSPGFGEAFF. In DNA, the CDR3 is TGTGCCTGGAGTTCAAATAAATCCCCGGGATTCGGTGAAGCTTTCTTT.

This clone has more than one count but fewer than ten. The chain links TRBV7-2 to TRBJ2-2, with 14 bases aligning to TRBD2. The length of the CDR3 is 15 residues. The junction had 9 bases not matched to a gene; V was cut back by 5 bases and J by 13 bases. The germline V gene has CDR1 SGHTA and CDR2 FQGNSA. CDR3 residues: CASSLLPGLAGGLFF. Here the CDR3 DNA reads TGTGCCAGCAGCCTTCTCCCCGGACTAGCGGGAGGGCTGTTTTTT.

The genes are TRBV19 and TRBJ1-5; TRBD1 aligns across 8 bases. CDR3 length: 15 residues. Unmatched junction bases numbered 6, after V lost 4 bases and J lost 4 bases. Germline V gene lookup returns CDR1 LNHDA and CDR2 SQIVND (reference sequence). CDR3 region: CASSTGTGANQPQHF. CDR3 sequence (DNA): TGTGCCAGTAGTACGGGGACAGGAGCAAATCAGCCCCAGCATTTT. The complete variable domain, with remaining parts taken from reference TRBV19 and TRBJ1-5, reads DGGITQSPKYLFRKEGQNVTLSCEQNLNHDAMYWYRQDPGQGLRLIYYSQIVNDFQKGDIAEGYSVSREKKESFPLTVTSAQKNPTAFYLCASSTGTGANQPQHFGDGTRLSIL.

The CDR3 here is CASSQDQRNTQYF. DNA for the CDR3: TGCGCCAGCAGCCAAGATCAGCGTAATACGCAGTATTTT. The chain combines TRBV4-1 with TRBJ2-3; D uncertain. Germline V gene lookup returns CDR1 MGHRA and CDR2 YSYEKL. V lost 0 bases to trimming and J lost 7 bases, with 8 bases between them. The CDR3 is 13 residues long.

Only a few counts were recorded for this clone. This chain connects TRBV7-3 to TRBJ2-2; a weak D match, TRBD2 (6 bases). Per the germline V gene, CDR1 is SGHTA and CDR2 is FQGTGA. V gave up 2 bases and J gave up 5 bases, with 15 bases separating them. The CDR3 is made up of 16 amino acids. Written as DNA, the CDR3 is TGTGCCAGCAGCTTATTGGGGGGAGACCGAACCGGGGAGCTGTTTTTT. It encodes CASSLLGGDRTGELFF.

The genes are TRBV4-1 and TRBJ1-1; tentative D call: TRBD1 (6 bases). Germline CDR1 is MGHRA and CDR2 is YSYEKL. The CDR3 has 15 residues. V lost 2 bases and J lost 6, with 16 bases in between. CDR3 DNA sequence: TGCGCCAGCAGCCAAAGGGGGGGGGTTGCCCCTGAAGCTTTCTTT. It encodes CASSQRGGVAPEAFF.

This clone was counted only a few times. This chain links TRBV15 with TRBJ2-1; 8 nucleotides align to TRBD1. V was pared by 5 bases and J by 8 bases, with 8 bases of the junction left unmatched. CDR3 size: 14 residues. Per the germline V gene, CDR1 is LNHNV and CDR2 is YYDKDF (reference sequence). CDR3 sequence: CATSEGQGRDEQFF. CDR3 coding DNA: TGTGCCACCAGCGAAGGACAGGGCAGGGATGAGCAGTTCTTC.

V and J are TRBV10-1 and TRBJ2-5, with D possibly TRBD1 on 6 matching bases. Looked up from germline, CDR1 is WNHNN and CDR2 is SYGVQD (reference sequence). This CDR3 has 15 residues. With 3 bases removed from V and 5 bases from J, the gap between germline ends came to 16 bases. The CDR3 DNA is TGCGCCAGCAGTGAAGGTACAGGGCGGCGGGAGACCCAGTACTTC. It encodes CASSEGTGRRETQYF.

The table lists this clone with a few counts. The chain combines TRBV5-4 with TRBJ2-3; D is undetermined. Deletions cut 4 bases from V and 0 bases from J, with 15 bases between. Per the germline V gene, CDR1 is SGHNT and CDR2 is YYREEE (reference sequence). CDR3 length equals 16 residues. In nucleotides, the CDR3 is TGTGCCAGCAGCCATCCCTCATACTATAGCACAGATACGCAGTATTTT. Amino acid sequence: CASSHPSYYSTDTQYF.

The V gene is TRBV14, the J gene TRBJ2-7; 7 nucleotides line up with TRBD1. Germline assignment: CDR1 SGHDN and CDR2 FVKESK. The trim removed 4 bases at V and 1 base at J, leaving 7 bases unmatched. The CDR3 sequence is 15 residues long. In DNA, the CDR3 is TGTGCCAGCAGCCGAGACAGGGTAATGTCCTACGAGCAGTACTTC. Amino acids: CASSRDRVMSYEQYF.

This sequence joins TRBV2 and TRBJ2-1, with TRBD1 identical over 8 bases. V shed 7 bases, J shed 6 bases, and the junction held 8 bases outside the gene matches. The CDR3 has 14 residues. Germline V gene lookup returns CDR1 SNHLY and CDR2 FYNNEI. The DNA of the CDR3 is TGTGCCAGCATTGGGACAGGCCTTATCAATGAGCAGTTCTTC. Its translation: CASIGTGLINEQFF.

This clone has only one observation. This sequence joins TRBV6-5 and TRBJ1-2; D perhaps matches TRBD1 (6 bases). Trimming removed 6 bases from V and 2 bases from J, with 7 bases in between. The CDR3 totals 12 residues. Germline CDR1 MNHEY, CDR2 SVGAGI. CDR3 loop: CASSDRNYGYTF. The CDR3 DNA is TGTGCCAGCAGCGACAGGAACTATGGCTACACCTTC.

CDR3 sequence reads: CSASLGEEPQHF. Written as DNA, the CDR3 is TGCAGTGCTAGTCTCGGTGAGGAGCCCCAGCATTTT. The genes are TRBV20-1 and TRBJ1-5; no definite D call. This CDR3 has 12 residues. CDR1 and CDR2 from the germline V gene are DFQATT and SNEGSKA (reference sequence). V lost 3 bases, J lost 8 bases, and 11 bases lay in between.

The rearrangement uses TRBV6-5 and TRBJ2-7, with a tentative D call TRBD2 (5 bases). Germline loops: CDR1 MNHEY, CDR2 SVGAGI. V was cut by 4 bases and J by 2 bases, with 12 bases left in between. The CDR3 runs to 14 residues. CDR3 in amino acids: CASSSTEGAYEQYF. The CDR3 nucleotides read TGTGCCAGCAGTTCAACCGAGGGAGCCTACGAGCAGTACTTC.

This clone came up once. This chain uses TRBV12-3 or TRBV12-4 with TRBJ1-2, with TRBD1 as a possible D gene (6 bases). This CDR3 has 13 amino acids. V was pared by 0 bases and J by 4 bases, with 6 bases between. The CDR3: CASSLADSYGYTF. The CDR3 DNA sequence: TGTGCCAGCAGTTTAGCGGACAGCTATGGCTACACCTTC.

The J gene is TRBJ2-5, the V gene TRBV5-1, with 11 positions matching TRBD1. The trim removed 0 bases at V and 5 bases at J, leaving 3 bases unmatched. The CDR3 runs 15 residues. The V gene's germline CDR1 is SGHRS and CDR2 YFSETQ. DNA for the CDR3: TGCGCCAGCAGCTTGGGGACAGGGGGCCGGGAGACCCAGTACTTC. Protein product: CASSLGTGGRETQYF.

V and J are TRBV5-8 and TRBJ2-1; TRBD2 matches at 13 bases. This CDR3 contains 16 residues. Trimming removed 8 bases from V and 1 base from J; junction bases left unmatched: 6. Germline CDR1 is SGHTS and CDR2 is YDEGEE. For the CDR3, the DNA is TGTGCCAGTAGGACTAGCGGGAGACTTTCCTACAATGAGCAGTTCTTC. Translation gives CASRTSGRLSYNEQFF. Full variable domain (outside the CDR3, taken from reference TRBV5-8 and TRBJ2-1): EAGVTQSPTHLIKTRGQQATLRCSPISGHTSVYWYQQALGLGLQFLLWYDEGEERNRGNFPPRFSGRQFPNYSSELNVNALELEDSALYLCASRTSGRLSYNEQFFGPGTRLTVL.

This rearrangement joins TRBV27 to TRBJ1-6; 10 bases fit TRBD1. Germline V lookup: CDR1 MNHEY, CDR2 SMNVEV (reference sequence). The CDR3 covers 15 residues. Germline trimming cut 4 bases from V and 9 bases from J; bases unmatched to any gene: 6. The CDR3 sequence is CASSYTTGGTSPLHF. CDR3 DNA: TGTGCCAGCAGTTATACGACAGGGGGCACTTCACCCCTCCACTTT.

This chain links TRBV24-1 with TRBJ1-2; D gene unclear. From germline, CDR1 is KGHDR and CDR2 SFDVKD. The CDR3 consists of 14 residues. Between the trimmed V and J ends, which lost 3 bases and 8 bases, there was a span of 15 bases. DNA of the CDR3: TGTGCCACCAGTGATCCCACCGGGAATAGAGGCTACACCTTC. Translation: CATSDPTGNRGYTF.